Sequencing of this T cell receptor beta chain was carried out in a study of T cells in Graves' hyperthyroidism and ophthalmopathy. Study results and caveats: Stable hyperthyroidism was separated from ophthalmopathy by a model based on 13 V-J features.

The CDR3 has 17 amino acids. V lost 5 bases, J lost 1 base, and 20 bases lay in between. CDR1 is MDHEN and CDR2 is SYDVKM in the germline V gene. RNA transcripts gave rise to amplified TCR beta CDR3 regions. During a first-round RT-PCR of the TCR CDR3, the HTBI primer set was used. MiXCR, applied by TCRdb to the multiplex PCR reads, yields one record per CDR3 protein. The data hold 500,000 to 650,000 distinct CDR3 sequences, with 12% to 15% observed a single time. This clonotype was picked up many times. The antigen remains undetermined. It was considered stable Graves' hyperthyroidism when ophthalmopathy did not progress within 18 months. Researchers barred patients who had uncontrolled infection, other autoimmune disease, pregnancy or lactation. Clinical symptoms, serum thyroxine, TRAb, thyroid ultrasound and orbital computed tomography informed diagnoses.

This TCR was recovered from a woman between 40 and 55 years old with Graves' hyperthyroidism. Sequences were obtained from blood. The chain joins TRBV28 to TRBJ2-5, with D possibly TRBD1 on 5 matching bases. CDR3 sequence (DNA): TGTGCCAGCAGTCCCGCCGTGGGGCCCCCTCTCCAAGAGACCCAGTACTTC. Translation: CASSPAVGPPLQETQYF.